The entry below describes one T cell receptor (beta chain). The antigen is undetermined. Looked up from germline, CDR1 is SGHAT and CDR2 is FQNNGV. There are 16 residues in the CDR3. V dropped 1 base and J dropped 1; count of bases not matched to a gene: 6. The sample is drawn from a study of human T cells and chemical hapten exposure. About the study: Sensitizing treatment utilized 2% DPC over a roughly 2 cm by roughly 2 cm portion of upper inner arm skin. Weekly scalp doses of diphenylcyclopropenone were given to patients during the approximately 25-week study.

A single record per CDR3 protein comes from TCRdb applying MiXCR to the RACE reads. The table has some 81,000 distinct CDR3 sequences, around a tenth seen once; the top ten hold 1.6%. Whole-study results and caveats: Higher patch test scores went with higher counts of PT1 expanded TCRs.

The time point here: patch test 2, 6 weeks after DPC sensitization. The treatment is: therapeutic diphenylcyclopropenone sensitization with weekly scalp DPC. Blood draws came before every patch-test application. The receptor was derived from a young man with alopecia areata. Some clones in this sample may be carry-over from other donors' samples. The V and J genes are TRBV11-2 and TRBJ2-5, with TRBD2 matching 7 bases. The sequenced sample was whole blood, obtained in connection with sensitization to the hapten diphenylcyclopropenone (DPC). CDR3 amino acids: CASSLGPVAGQETQYF. The CDR3 region has the DNA TGTGCCAGCAGCTTAGGACCGGTAGCGGGCCAAGAGACCCAGTACTTC.